The 21 T cell receptor beta chains presented below share a single source sample, sequenced in a study of T-cell reconstitution after alpha-beta-depleted transplantation in children. The authors prepared the TCRbeta library with unique molecular identifiers. TCRdb re-derived calls from the PCR reads in MiXCR, one entry per CDR3 protein. In the table there are hundreds of thousands of distinct CDR3 sequences, around 25% of which are singletons. This specimen was PBMCs, mostly from graft donor cells, taken 360 days after TCRalphabeta/CD19-depleted stem cell transplant. The source is a female patient younger than 10 who had a stem cell transplant for congenital amegakaryocytic thrombocytopenia, so the T cells may come from the graft donor.

Worth noting for this clonotype: A read error may be the cause here, since a much bigger clone is one base away. V usage is TRBV4-1 and J usage is TRBJ2-3; D is uncertain. V lost 3 bases to trimming and J lost 6 bases, with 16 bases between them. The CDR3 sequence is 15 residues long. The germline CDR1 and CDR2 sequences are MGHRA and YSYEKL. The CDR3 DNA is TGCGCCAGCAGCCAGGCCAGCGCGATTTTTGATACGCAGTATTTT. It translates to CASSQASAIFDTQYF.

This clonotype appeared many times. This chain joins TRBV5-1 and TRBJ2-7, with 10 bases identical to TRBD2. V was pared by 2 bases and J by 1 base, with 3 bases of the junction left unmatched. From germline, CDR1 is SGHRS and CDR2 YFSETQ. The CDR3 length is 15 residues. The CDR3 region is CASSFQRGGSYEQYF. Written as DNA, the CDR3 is TGCGCCAGCAGCTTCCAGCGGGGGGGTTCCTACGAGCAGTACTTC.

This clonotype was counted between two and nine times. The chain joins TRBV15 to TRBJ2-7; D is possibly TRBD1 (6 bases). The germline V gene has CDR1 LNHNV and CDR2 YYDKDF (reference sequence). The CDR3 spans 18 residues. Trimming removed 0 bases at V and 0 bases at J, with 18 bases between. This CDR3 is CATSRDLSGHGRSYEQYF. For the CDR3, the DNA is TGTGCCACCAGCAGAGATCTTTCGGGACATGGACGCTCCTACGAGCAGTACTTC. Based on the CDR3 plus reference TRBV15 and TRBJ2-7, the full variable domain is DAMVIQNPRYQVTQFGKPVTLSCSQTLNHNVMYWYQQKSSQAPKLLFHYYDKDFNNEADTPDNFQSRRPNTSFCFLDIRSPGLGDTAMYLCATSRDLSGHGRSYEQYFGPGTRLTVT.

The chain couples TRBV4-2 to TRBJ2-5; 7 bases fit TRBD2. The V segment lost 0 bases and the J segment 5 bases; nucleotides outside the gene matches: 6. CDR1 and CDR2 (germline): LGHNA, YNFKEQ. The CDR3 has 15 amino acids. In nucleotides, the CDR3 is TGTGCCAGCAGCCAAGACCTGGCGGGAGTGGAGACCCAGTACTTC. Protein product: CASSQDLAGVETQYF.

This clonotype was observed at least ten times. The V gene is TRBV4-2, the J gene TRBJ2-1; D is possibly TRBD2 (6 bases). With 0 bases removed from V and 8 bases from J, the gap between germline ends came to 11 bases. Germline V gives CDR1 LGHNA, CDR2 YNFKEQ. There are 14 residues in the CDR3. This CDR3 is CASSQDRRGDEQFF. The CDR3 DNA reads TGTGCCAGCAGCCAAGATCGGAGGGGCGATGAGCAGTTCTTC.

CDR3 coding DNA: TGTGCCTGGAGTTTTTCAGGGTTTAAGCCCCAGCATTTT. The encoded protein is CAWSFSGFKPQHF. This sequence joins TRBV30 and TRBJ1-5; D might be TRBD1 (5 bases). V dropped 2 bases and J dropped 8 bases, with 13 bases sitting between them. The germline V gene has CDR1 GTSNPN and CDR2 SVGIG (reference sequence). The CDR3 runs to 13 residues. The full variable domain, with the rest looked up from reference TRBV30 and TRBJ1-5, is SQTIHQWPATLVQPVGSPLSLECTVEGTSNPNLYWYRQAAGRGLQLLFYSVGIGQISSEVPQNLSASRPQDRQFILSSKKLLLSDSGFYLCAWSFSGFKPQHFGDGTRLSIL.

This clonotype appeared a few times. This rearrangement joins TRBV11-2 to TRBJ1-1, with 7 bases lining up with TRBD1. V lost 4 bases and J lost 0; bases outside the gene matches: 11. In germline, CDR1 is SGHAT, CDR2 FQNNGV. The CDR3 covers 17 residues. The CDR3 DNA reads TGTGCCAGCAGCTCCATCCCTCGACAGGGCCTGAACACTGAAGCTTTCTTT. Translation: CASSSIPRQGLNTEAFF.

The chain is built from TRBV6-6 and TRBJ1-4; no clear D. This CDR3 contains 13 residues. CDR1 is MNHNY, CDR2 SVGAGI, per germline (reference sequence). The V gene lost 4 bases and the J gene lost 7 bases, with 10 bases spanning the gap. CDR3 DNA: TGTGCCAGCAGTTTATGGCTGGTTGAAAAACTGTTTTTT. Protein product: CASSLWLVEKLFF.

This clonotype showed up just a few times. The genes are TRBV4-1 and TRBJ2-5; D gene unclear. Germline V gives CDR1 MGHRA, CDR2 YSYEKL. The CDR3 extends over 13 amino acids. V dropped 1 base and J dropped 5 bases, with 8 bases sitting between them. This CDR3 is CASSQGLWETQYF. The CDR3 region has the DNA TGCGCCAGCAGCCAAGGCCTGTGGGAGACCCAGTACTTC.

In this sample, this clonotype turned up many times. The rearrangement joins TRBV5-1 to TRBJ1-4; TRBD1 is a possible D gene (5 bases). Germline V gene lookup returns CDR1 SGHRS and CDR2 YFSETQ. The CDR3 sequence is 14 residues long. Trimming took off 4 bases at V and 3 bases at J, with 10 bases between the two ends. The CDR3 spells CASSIGTANEKLFF. The DNA for the CDR3 is TGCGCCAGCAGCATCGGGACGGCTAATGAAAAACTGTTTTTT.

This clonotype was found a few times. V usage is TRBV28 and J usage is TRBJ1-2, with TRBD1 matching 8 bases. The CDR3 runs to 15 residues. Trimming cost V 2 bases and J 8 bases; bases outside gene matches: 10. The germline V gene encodes CDR1 MDHEN and CDR2 SYDVKM. The CDR3 sequence: CASSLTRQGIGGYTF. In DNA form, the CDR3 reads TGTGCCAGCAGTTTAACCCGACAGGGGATTGGGGGCTACACCTTC.

This clonotype turned up a few times. The chain carries TRBV18 and TRBJ1-5, with D unresolved. Per germline, CDR1 KGHSH and CDR2 LQKENI. The germline V and J ends were trimmed by 2 bases and 7 bases, with 15 bases remaining between them. There are 15 residues in the CDR3. CDR3 residues: CASSPESSVVQPQHF. CDR3 nucleotides: TGTGCCAGCTCACCAGAGTCGTCTGTTGTCCAGCCCCAGCATTTT.

The rearrangement links TRBV27 to TRBJ2-1; D is perhaps TRBD2 (6 bases). This CDR3 comprises 14 residues. The ends were cut back, 6 bases at V and 9 bases at J, with 18 bases in the middle. The germline CDR1 and CDR2 sequences are MNHEY and SMNVEV (reference sequence). The DNA for the CDR3 is TGTGCCAGCAGCATTAGGAGGGAATCGAGTGAGCAGTTCTTC. Translation: CASSIRRESSEQFF.

This chain links TRBV5-1 with TRBJ2-7; TRBD1 is a possible D gene (5 bases). The CDR3 has 15 amino acids. V lost 0 bases, J lost 0 bases, and 10 bases lay in between. The germline V gene has CDR1 SGHRS and CDR2 YFSETQ. The chain's CDR3 is CASSLGTGTSYEQYF. The CDR3 nucleotides are TGCGCCAGCAGCTTGGGAACAGGTACCTCCTACGAGCAGTACTTC.

The V gene is TRBV4-1, the J gene TRBJ2-1, with D possibly matching TRBD2 (6 bases). Germline lookup yields CDR1 MGHRA and CDR2 YSYEKL. V was pared by 2 bases and J by 6 bases, with 11 bases between. The CDR3 loop spans 14 amino acids. The CDR3 nucleotides are TGCGCCAGCAGCCAATCCCGGGGAGGCAATGAGCAGTTCTTC. It specifies CASSQSRGGNEQFF.

The chain is built from TRBV4-3 and TRBJ1-4; a possible D gene is TRBD1 (6 bases). Deletions cut 4 bases from V and 5 bases from J, with 17 bases between. The CDR3 runs to 16 residues. The germline CDR1 and CDR2 sequences are LGHNA and YSLEER. The CDR3 DNA sequence: TGCGCCAGCAGCCCTCCGGGGAGGGGGAGGAATGAAAAACTGTTTTTT. Amino acids: CASSPPGRGRNEKLFF.

The gene calls are TRBV20-1 and TRBJ2-3, with D perhaps TRBD1 (6 bases). Trimming removed 1 base at V and 0 bases at J, with 17 bases between. The V gene's germline CDR1 is DFQATT and CDR2 SNEGSKA (reference sequence). CDR3 length: 17 amino acids. CDR3 sequence: CSARGVGAGESTDTQYF. The CDR3 nucleotides read TGCAGTGCTAGAGGAGTCGGGGCAGGGGAAAGCACAGATACGCAGTATTTT.

The chain recombines TRBV20-1 with TRBJ2-3; D may be TRBD2 (6 bases). CDR1 DFQATT and CDR2 SNEGSKA come from the germline V gene (reference sequence). The CDR3 extends over 17 amino acids. V lost 1 base, J lost 3 bases, and 20 bases lay in between. DNA of the CDR3: TGCAGTGCTAGAGGAGACCCCTGGACTATCCTGACAGATACGCAGTATTTT. Translated, it gives CSARGDPWTILTDTQYF.

This clonotype was counted ten times or more. The chain joins TRBV4-3 to TRBJ2-2; D gene uncertain. The germline V and J ends were trimmed by 6 bases and 1 base, with 6 bases remaining between them. CDR1 is LGHNA and CDR2 is YSLEER in the germline V gene. The CDR3 is 13 residues long. CDR3 region: CASSGVNTGELFF. CDR3 bases: TGCGCCAGCAGTGGAGTGAACACCGGGGAGCTGTTTTTT.

This chain uses TRBV12-3 or TRBV12-4 with TRBJ2-1; D is unresolved. This CDR3 is 11 amino acids long. V was shortened by 6 bases and J by 9 bases, with 9 bases between the two germline ends. As DNA, the CDR3 is TGTGCCAGCAGGTTGATCACTGAGCAGTTCTTC. As protein: CASRLITEQFF.

The V call is TRBV7-6, the J call TRBJ2-5; TRBD2 matches 13 bases. The CDR3 totals 17 residues. V shed 2 bases and J 7 bases; nucleotides not matched to a gene: 10. Looked up from germline, CDR1 is SGHVS and CDR2 is FNYEAQ. CDR3 region: CASSLTGLAGPWGTQYF. CDR3 coding DNA: TGTGCCAGCAGCTTAACGGGACTAGCGGGACCCTGGGGGACCCAGTACTTC. Full variable domain (remainder filled in from reference TRBV7-6 and TRBJ2-5): GAGVSQSPRYKVTKRGQDVALRCDPISGHVSLYWYRQALGQGPEFLTYFNYEAQQDKSGLPNDRFSAERPEGSISTLTIQRTEQRDSAMYRCASSLTGLAGPWGTQYFGPGTRLLVL.